These 26 T cell receptor beta chains were all obtained from the same sample, sequenced in a study of T-cell memory formation after mild COVID-19. TCRdb fed the 5' RACE reads into MiXCR, producing one record per CDR3 protein. The repertoire holds about 560,000 distinct CDR3 sequences, about a fifth seen once, with roughly 8.1% in the top ten. Sequencing input: PBMCs or a T cell subset sorted from them (not recorded which). The source of these receptors is an adult woman who had mild COVID-19 (a few samples of this study predate the infection). Cell type and time point are not known.

This clonotype was counted a few times. The V gene is TRBV5-1, the J gene TRBJ2-1, with D unclear. Germline CDR1 reads SGHRS; CDR2 reads YFSETQ. Trimming cost V 7 bases and J 6 bases, with 20 bases left between them. This CDR3 spans 15 amino acids. The CDR3 sequence: CASASFGPSLNEQFF. CDR3 DNA sequence: TGCGCCAGCGCATCTTTCGGGCCCTCCCTCAATGAGCAGTTCTTC.

The chain has TRBV4-3 and TRBJ2-3, with 7 bases lining up with TRBD2. Germline V gene data show CDR1 as LGHNA and CDR2 as YSLEER. V was clipped by 0 bases and J by 8 bases; unmatched bases: 5. This CDR3 has 14 amino acids. The CDR3 nucleotides read TGCGCCAGCAGCCAAGATTTCGGGGGGAGTACGCAGTATTTT. This gives the protein CASSQDFGGSTQYF.

The chain recombines TRBV20-1 with TRBJ2-1; TRBD2 is a possible D gene (5 bases). The germline gives CDR1 DFQATT, CDR2 SNEGSKA (reference sequence). This CDR3 has 12 residues. Deletions cut 1 base from V and 8 bases from J, with 9 bases between. CDR3 sequence: CSARGLGDEQFF. CDR3 DNA sequence: TGCAGTGCTAGAGGTCTCGGGGATGAGCAGTTCTTC.

The table lists this clonotype with a few counts. The chain combines TRBV25-1 with TRBJ1-2; D ambiguous. CDR3 size: 15 residues. From germline, CDR1 is MGHDK and CDR2 SYGVNS. V lost 0 bases to trimming and J lost 3 bases, with 11 bases between them. CDR3 sequence (DNA): TGTGCCAGCAGTGAATATATACCAGGCCACTATGGCTACACCTTC. Protein product: CASSEYIPGHYGYTF.

The V gene is TRBV14, the J gene TRBJ2-3, with D possibly being TRBD2 (5 bases). CDR1 is SGHDN, CDR2 FVKESK, per germline. The CDR3 sequence is 15 residues long. V was clipped by 3 bases and J by 2 bases, with 12 bases between them. The CDR3: CASSHWAGPTDTQYF. The CDR3 DNA reads as TGTGCCAGCAGCCACTGGGCGGGCCCCACAGATACGCAGTATTTT.

The table lists this clonotype with a few counts. The chain uses TRBV7-8 and TRBJ1-2; D unresolved. V dropped 0 bases and J dropped 4 bases, with 6 bases sitting between them. Germline V lookup: CDR1 SGHVS, CDR2 FQNEAQ. This CDR3 comprises 13 residues. CDR3 DNA sequence: TGTGCCAGCAGCTTAGCTTTGATCTATGGCTACACCTTC. This encodes CASSLALIYGYTF.

Only a few counts were recorded for this clonotype. The genes are TRBV5-6 and TRBJ1-4; possibly TRBD1 for D (6 bases). V lost 4 bases, J lost 5 bases, and 21 bases lay in between. CDR3 length: 17 amino acids. The germline V gene encodes CDR1 SGHDT and CDR2 YYEEEE. The CDR3 sequence is CASSQYNGGAGNEKLFF. CDR3 bases: TGTGCCAGCAGCCAGTACAACGGGGGCGCGGGGAATGAAAAACTGTTTTTT.

The chain is built from TRBV7-9 and TRBJ2-1, with 8 bases aligning to TRBD2. Germline assignment: CDR1 SEHNR and CDR2 FQNEAQ (reference sequence). The CDR3 is 14 amino acids. Trimming at V came to 8 bases and at J to 4 bases, leaving 7 bases not matched to a gene. CDR3 loop: CASRSGSRYNEQFF. CDR3 DNA: TGTGCCAGCCGAAGCGGGAGTCGGTACAATGAGCAGTTCTTC.

The chain couples TRBV7-2 to TRBJ2-1; 8 bases line up with TRBD2. Germline CDR1 reads SGHTA; CDR2 reads FQGNSA. The ends lost 7 bases at V and 4 bases at J; junction bases unmatched: 9. There are 15 residues in the CDR3. CDR3 DNA sequence: TGTGCCAGCAAGTCTACTAGCGGCGTATACAATGAGCAGTTCTTC. It translates to CASKSTSGVYNEQFF.

The V call is TRBV24-1, the J call TRBJ2-7; TRBD1 is a possible D gene (6 bases). This CDR3 region has 14 residues. V lost 3 bases, J lost 3 bases, and 11 bases lay in between. Per germline, CDR1 KGHDR and CDR2 SFDVKD. CDR3 in amino acids: CATSDPGQGYEQYF. CDR3 DNA sequence: TGTGCCACCAGTGATCCGGGACAAGGCTACGAGCAGTACTTC.

The chain couples TRBV5-4 to TRBJ1-1; 8 nucleotides line up with TRBD1. CDR3 size: 14 residues. V trimming: 4 bases; J trimming: 4 bases; junction bases outside the gene matches: 6. CDR1 and CDR2 (germline): SGHNT, YYREEE (reference sequence). CDR3 in DNA: TGTGCCAGCAGCCCACGACAGGGGATCACTGAAGCTTTCTTT. Amino acids: CASSPRQGITEAFF. Variable domain in full (rest from reference TRBV5-4 and TRBJ1-1): ETGVTQSPTHLIKTRGQQVTLRCSSQSGHNTVSWYQQALGQGPQFIFQYYREEENGRGNFPPRFSGLQFPNYSSELNVNALELDDSALYLCASSPRQGITEAFFGQGTRLTVV.

This clonotype was found many times. The chain employs TRBV7-2 and TRBJ1-5; D is unresolved. Trimming removed 6 bases at V and 3 bases at J, with 9 bases between. This CDR3 region has 13 residues. CDR1 is SGHTA and CDR2 is FQGNSA in the germline V gene. CDR3 protein: CASSRELNQPQHF. As DNA, the CDR3 is TGTGCCAGCAGTAGAGAGCTCAATCAGCCCCAGCATTTT.

The chain combines TRBV13 with TRBJ2-7; D gene unclear. Trimming removed 1 base from V and 9 bases from J, with 13 bases in between. Germline CDR1 PRHDT, CDR2 FYEKMQ (reference sequence). The CDR3 length is 13 residues. For the CDR3, the DNA is TGTGCCAGCAGCTTAGTGGGATCTGCAACGCAGTACTTC. Amino acids: CASSLVGSATQYF.

A few counts support this clonotype. The chain uses TRBV5-4 and TRBJ1-2; 7 nucleotides agree with TRBD1. Germline CDR1 SGHNT, CDR2 YYREEE (reference sequence). The CDR3 spans 17 residues. Trimming cost V 1 base and J 2 bases; bases outside gene matches: 11. The CDR3 sequence: CASSLTGDLALNYGYTF. CDR3 coding DNA: TGTGCCAGCAGCTTGACAGGGGACCTTGCTCTAAACTATGGCTACACCTTC.

The J gene is TRBJ2-3, the V gene TRBV11-2, with a weak D call TRBD2 (7 bases). CDR3 length: 17 amino acids. CDR1 and CDR2 from the germline V gene are SGHAT and FQNNGV. Trimming cost V 1 base and J 3 bases, with 17 bases left between them. This chain's CDR3 is CASSLGSGGLMTDTQYF. For the CDR3, the DNA is TGTGCCAGCAGCTTAGGATCGGGGGGCCTTATGACAGATACGCAGTATTTT.

This clonotype was detected only a few times. This rearrangement joins TRBV29-1 to TRBJ1-2; 10 bases map to TRBD1. J lost 2 bases, V lost 6 bases, and 9 bases had no gene match. CDR1 and CDR2 from the germline V gene are SQVTM and ANQGSEA. The CDR3 totals 15 residues. The CDR3 nucleotides read TGCAGCGTCGCCCCCGGGACAGGGGTGAACTATGGCTACACCTTC. Amino acid sequence: CSVAPGTGVNYGYTF.

This clonotype came up a few times. The chain has TRBV5-1 and TRBJ1-1, with 7 positions matching TRBD1. The CDR3 covers 18 residues. Unmatched junction bases numbered 19, after V lost 3 bases and J lost 5 bases. Germline lookup yields CDR1 SGHRS and CDR2 YFSETQ. The CDR3 coding sequence is TGCGCCAGCAGCTCCTTCTATTCGACAGGGCGGGTTGGTACTGAAGCTTTCTTT. Translated: CASSSFYSTGRVGTEAFF.

The V call is TRBV4-2, the J call TRBJ2-4; TRBD1 is a possible D gene (6 bases). The CDR3 length is 15 residues. V shed 0 bases and J shed 2 bases, with 8 bases lying between them. Germline CDR1 LGHNA, CDR2 YNFKEQ. The CDR3 here is CASSQEQGSKNIQYF. The CDR3 DNA reads as TGTGCCAGCAGCCAAGAACAGGGTTCCAAAAACATTCAGTACTTC.

The chain joins TRBV3-1 to TRBJ2-3; 8 positions match TRBD2. CDR3 length: 14 residues. Germline assignment: CDR1 LGHDT and CDR2 YNNKEL (reference sequence). The V and J ends lost 7 bases and 4 bases, in that order; junction bases with no gene match: 7. The CDR3 DNA reads TGTGCCAGCACCCTAAGCGGGGGAGCAGATACGCAGTATTTT. It encodes CASTLSGGADTQYF.

In its sample, this clonotype was seen a few times. CDR3 nucleotides: TGCGCCAGCAGCCAAGACGCTAGCGGGAGGTACGAGCAGTACTTC. This sequence encodes CASSQDASGRYEQYF. The rearrangement uses TRBV4-3 and TRBJ2-7; 11 bases match TRBD2. V lost 0 bases to trimming and J lost 4 bases; unmatched junction nucleotides: 2. The CDR3 length is 15 residues. Germline assignment: CDR1 LGHNA and CDR2 YSLEER.

This clonotype was recorded a few times. The V call is TRBV6-5, the J call TRBJ2-7; 8 bases map to TRBD2. This CDR3 has 15 amino acids. CDR1 and CDR2 (germline): MNHEY, SVGAGI. V lost 5 bases and J lost 1; bases outside the gene matches: 7. Here the CDR3 DNA reads TGTGCCAGCAGTGGGGCACGGGGGGGTTCCTACGAGCAGTACTTC. As protein: CASSGARGGSYEQYF.

Only one count was recorded for this clonotype. The rearrangement links TRBV7-8 to TRBJ2-3; the match to TRBD2 covers 7 bases. The CDR3 contains 18 residues. J lost 0 bases, V lost 1 base, and 10 bases had no gene match. Germline V lookup: CDR1 SGHVS, CDR2 FQNEAQ. In DNA form, the CDR3 reads TGTGCCAGCAGCTTAGATAGGCCAGCGGGGATTAGCACAGATACGCAGTATTTT. Encoded protein: CASSLDRPAGISTDTQYF.

The J gene is TRBJ2-1, the V gene TRBV6-6, with unresolved D. The CDR3 contains 15 residues. Germline V lookup: CDR1 MNHNY, CDR2 SVGAGI (reference sequence). Trimming took 0 bases from V and 7 from J, leaving 13 bases between them. The CDR3 region is CASSYSTLGLNEQFF. For the CDR3, the DNA is TGTGCCAGCAGTTACTCGACGTTGGGGTTAAATGAGCAGTTCTTC.

This clonotype appeared many times. The chain combines TRBV7-2 with TRBJ2-7; 14 positions match TRBD2. Unmatched junction bases numbered 4, after V lost 3 bases and J lost 6 bases. The CDR3 is 15 amino acids. Germline V gene lookup returns CDR1 SGHTA and CDR2 FQGNSA. Here the CDR3 reads CASSLTSGRAGEQYF. The CDR3 nucleotides are TGTGCCAGCAGCTTGACTAGCGGGAGGGCCGGCGAGCAGTACTTC.

The rearrangement uses TRBV2 and TRBJ1-2; D perhaps matches TRBD1 (6 bases). Per the germline V gene, CDR1 is SNHLY and CDR2 is FYNNEI. This CDR3 spans 15 amino acids. V gave up 5 bases and J gave up 3 bases, with 16 bases separating them. This CDR3 is CASSPLQGTHYGYTF. The CDR3 coding sequence is TGTGCCAGCAGTCCCCTGCAGGGGACCCACTATGGCTACACCTTC.

The V gene is TRBV4-2, the J gene TRBJ1-3; D unclear. This CDR3 contains 15 residues. Per the germline V gene, CDR1 is LGHNA and CDR2 is YNFKEQ. Trimming removed 0 bases from V and 0 bases from J, with 6 bases in between. The CDR3 loop reads CASSQDSVSGNTIYF. DNA of the CDR3: TGTGCCAGCAGCCAAGATTCAGTCTCTGGAAACACCATATATTTT.